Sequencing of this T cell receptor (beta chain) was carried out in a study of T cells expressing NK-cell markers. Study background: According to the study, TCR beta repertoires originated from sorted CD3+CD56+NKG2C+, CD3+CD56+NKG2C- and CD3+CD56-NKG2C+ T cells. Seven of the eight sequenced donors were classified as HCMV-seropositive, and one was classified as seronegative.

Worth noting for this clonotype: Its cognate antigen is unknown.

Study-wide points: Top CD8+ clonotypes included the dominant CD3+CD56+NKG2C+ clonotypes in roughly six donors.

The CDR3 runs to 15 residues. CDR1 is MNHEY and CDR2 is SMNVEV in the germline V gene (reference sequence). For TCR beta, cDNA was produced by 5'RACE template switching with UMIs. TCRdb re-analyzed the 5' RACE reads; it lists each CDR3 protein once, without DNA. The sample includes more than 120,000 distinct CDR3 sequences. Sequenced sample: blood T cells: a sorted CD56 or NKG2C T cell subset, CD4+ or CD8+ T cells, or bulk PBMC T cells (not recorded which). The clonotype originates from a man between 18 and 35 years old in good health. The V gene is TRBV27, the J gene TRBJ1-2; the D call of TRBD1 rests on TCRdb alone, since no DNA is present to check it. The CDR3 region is CASSGPGGRIYGYTF.